These T cell receptor beta chains were read from a single sample in a study of blood T cell repertoires in COVID-19. The repertoire was sequenced with immunoSEQ multiplex PCR; TCRdb's copy has only in-frame clones and lacks some. Among about 240,000 clones listed, more than 80% were seen once. What was sequenced was peripheral blood. The receptors come from a human donor in a cohort sampled during active COVID-19. CDR3s include the opening cysteine and the closing phenylalanine or tryptophan. The D gene is left open where the match is weak. Only some rows state a clone size, as once, few, many or a class for expanded clones.

v_gene	abundance	j_gene	d_gene	CDR3aa	CDR3nt
TRBV5-6	few	TRBJ2-3	NA	CASSLRATQYF	TGTGCCAGCAGCTTGAGAGCCACGCAGTATTTT
TRBV11-2	NA	TRBJ2-5	TRBD1	CASSSQDRGFSAQYF	TGTGCCAGCAGCTCCCAGGACAGGGGGTTTTCGGCCCAGTACTTC
TRBV6-5	many	TRBJ1-1	NA	CASSTPGRVGTEAFF	TGTGCCAGCAGTACTCCGGGGAGGGTGGGCACTGAAGCTTTCTTT
TRBV5-1	NA	TRBJ2-7	NA	CASQPGSRESYEQYF	TGCGCCAGTCAACCGGGTAGCCGAGAATCCTACGAGCAGTACTTC
TRBV7-9	NA	TRBJ2-7	TRBD2	CASSQVLAGSEQYF	TGTGCCAGCAGCCAAGTACTAGCGGGGAGTGAGCAGTACTTC
TRBV7-9	NA	TRBJ1-4	TRBD1	CASSSSRWGQGGEKLFF	TGTGCCAGCAGCTCAAGTCGTTGGGGACAGGGAGGCGAAAAACTGTTTTTT
TRBV3-1/TRBV3-2	few	TRBJ1-5	NA	CASSQGSNSNQPQHF	TGTGCCAGCAGCCAAGGGTCTAATAGCAATCAGCCCCAGCATTTT
TRBV6-2/TRBV6-3	NA	TRBJ2-7	TRBD1	CASSRDGQGGSYPQYF	TGTGCCAGCAGTCGGGATGGACAGGGGGGATCTTACCCGCAGTACTTC
TRBV10-1	NA	TRBJ2-3	NA	CASSEWRGGTDTQYF	TGCGCCAGCAGTGAATGGAGAGGCGGCACAGATACGCAGTATTTT
TRBV2	NA	TRBJ1-4	NA	CASSERGWANEKLFF	TGTGCCAGCAGTGAGCGGGGTTGGGCTAATGAAAAACTGTTTTTT
TRBV28	many	TRBJ2-5	NA	CASSPVRRETQYF	TGTGCCAGCAGCCCCGTACGGAGAGAGACCCAGTACTTC
TRBV19	NA	TRBJ2-5	TRBD1	CASSILPGQGVETQYF	TGTGCCAGTAGTATCCTACCGGGACAGGGAGTAGAGACCCAGTACTTC
TRBV2	NA	TRBJ2-5	TRBD1	CASSRDRGETQYF	TGTGCCAGCAGCAGAGACAGGGGAGAGACCCAGTACTTC
TRBV10-1	NA	TRBJ2-1	TRBD1	CASSESNRGNNEQFF	TGCGCCAGCAGTGAGTCGAACAGGGGCAACAATGAGCAGTTCTTC
TRBV27	NA	TRBJ1-1	TRBD1	CASSRQGGTEAFF	TGTGCCAGCAGTCGACAGGGTGGAACTGAAGCTTTCTTT
TRBV6-4	NA	TRBJ1-1	NA	CASRTESNTEAFF	TGTGCCAGCAGAACAGAATCGAACACTGAAGCTTTCTTT
TRBV7-6	NA	TRBJ2-1	NA	CASSWRGSGHNEQFF	TGTGCCAGCAGCTGGAGGGGTTCGGGGCACAATGAGCAGTTCTTC
TRBV6-6	NA	TRBJ2-1	NA	CASSDRYNEQFF	TGTGCCAGCAGCGACAGATACAATGAGCAGTTCTTC
TRBV5-1	NA	TRBJ1-4	NA	CASSLSGITNEKLFF	TGCGCCAGCAGCTTGTCAGGGATAACTAATGAAAAACTGTTTTTT
TRBV9	NA	TRBJ1-2	NA	CASSPGSRAGDGYTF	TGTGCCAGCAGCCCGGGCTCTAGGGCAGGGGACGGCTACACCTTC
TRBV19	NA	TRBJ2-7	NA	CASSMDREGASGYEQYF	TGTGCCAGTAGTATGGACAGGGAGGGCGCGAGTGGCTACGAGCAGTACTTC
TRBV12-3/TRBV12-4	NA	TRBJ1-2	NA	CASSRDIDGYTF	TGTGCCAGCAGCCGGGACATAGATGGCTACACCTTC
TRBV18	NA	TRBJ1-5	TRBD1	CASSRTGEEQPQHF	TGTGCCAGCTCGCGGACAGGGGAGGAACAGCCCCAGCATTTT
TRBV27	NA	TRBJ1-4	NA	CASSPPEWRNEKLFF	TGTGCCAGCAGTCCCCCGGAGTGGCGGAATGAAAAACTGTTTTTT
TRBV4-2	once	TRBJ2-1	TRBD2	CASSQEVAGGTYNEQFF	TGTGCCAGCAGCCAAGAAGTAGCGGGGGGGACCTACAATGAGCAGTTCTTC
TRBV29-1	NA	TRBJ1-1	NA	CSAYREYTEAFF	TGCAGCGCCTACAGGGAATACACTGAAGCTTTCTTT
TRBV28	NA	TRBJ1-1	NA	CASRLRVEAFF	TGTGCCAGCAGACTGAGGGTTGAAGCTTTCTTT
TRBV5-1	NA	TRBJ2-1	NA	CASSLGGGSSYNEQFF	TGCGCCAGCAGCTTAGGAGGAGGGAGCTCCTACAATGAGCAGTTCTTC
TRBV18	NA	TRBJ2-5	TRBD1	CASSGTGIAGGTQYF	TGTGCCAGCTCAGGGACAGGGATTGCTGGGGGGACCCAGTACTTC
TRBV9	NA	TRBJ2-5	TRBD1	CASRGQGRLETQYF	TGTGCCAGCAGGGGACAGGGACGTCTAGAGACCCAGTACTTC
TRBV7-3	NA	TRBJ1-1	TRBD1	CASSLIGIGQGKTEAFF	TGTGCCAGCAGCTTAATCGGCATAGGACAGGGTAAAACTGAAGCTTTCTTT
TRBV28	once	TRBJ1-6	NA	CASSLRQVNSPLHF	TGTGCCAGCAGTTTAAGACAGGTCAATTCACCCCTCCACTTT
TRBV5-1	NA	TRBJ2-2	TRBD2	CASRLAADTGELFF	TGCGCCAGTAGACTAGCGGCTGACACCGGGGAGCTGTTTTTT
TRBV6-6	NA	TRBJ1-2	NA	CASSSLRPAANYGYTF	TGTGCCAGCAGTTCCCTCCGACCAGCGGCTAACTATGGCTACACCTTC
TRBV6-5	NA	TRBJ2-7	NA	CATGGLSYEQYF	TGTGCCACCGGGGGGCTTTCCTACGAGCAGTACTTC
TRBV27	NA	TRBJ1-4	TRBD1	CASSLADRANEKLFF	TGTGCCAGCAGTTTGGCGGACAGGGCTAATGAAAAACTGTTTTTT
TRBV29-1	NA	TRBJ2-1	NA	CSSQGGDEQFF	TGCAGCTCCCAAGGGGGGGATGAGCAGTTCTTC
TRBV6-5	many	TRBJ1-1	NA	CASSQLLNTEAFF	TGTGCCAGCAGTCAACTTTTGAACACTGAAGCTTTCTTT
TRBV19	NA	TRBJ1-1	NA	CASSISRPGNTEAFF	TGTGCCAGTAGTATTTCCCGCCCGGGGAACACTGAAGCTTTCTTT
TRBV7-2	NA	TRBJ2-3	TRBD2	CASSGEGTSGSDTQYF	TGTGCCAGCAGCGGGGAAGGGACTAGCGGTTCTGATACGCAGTATTTT
TRBV19	NA	TRBJ1-5	NA	CASSHPGFGQPQHF	TGTGCCAGTAGCCATCCAGGGTTCGGGCAGCCCCAGCATTTT
TRBV27	NA	TRBJ2-1	NA	CASSFGPRAYNEQFF	TGTGCCAGCAGTTTTGGTCCCCGGGCCTACAATGAGCAGTTCTTC
TRBV11-2	NA	TRBJ1-5	NA	CASSLVRGFNQPQHF	TGTGCCAGCAGCTTAGTACGAGGTTTCAATCAGCCCCAGCATTTT
TRBV5-8	NA	TRBJ2-1	NA	CASSLDRGNEQFF	TGTGCCAGCAGCTTGGATCGAGGGAATGAGCAGTTCTTC
TRBV3-1/TRBV3-2	NA	TRBJ1-4	NA	CASSPRGASREKLFF	TGTGCCAGCAGCCCACGCGGGGCATCTCGTGAAAAACTGTTTTTT
TRBV28	NA	TRBJ1-2	NA	CASGSVTNYGYTF	TGTGCCAGCGGAAGCGTAACTAACTATGGCTACACCTTC
TRBV4-1	NA	TRBJ1-5	NA	CASSLGQSNQPQHF	TGCGCCAGCAGCCTCGGACAGAGCAATCAGCCCCAGCATTTT
TRBV5-1	once	TRBJ2-1	NA	CASSLGALTYNEQFF	TGCGCCAGCAGCTTGGGGGCCCTCACCTACAATGAGCAGTTCTTC
TRBV3-1/TRBV3-2	NA	TRBJ1-2	NA	CASSQGLLANYGYTF	TGTGCCAGCAGCCAAGGACTTTTGGCTAACTATGGCTACACCTTC
TRBV6-6	NA	TRBJ1-1	TRBD1	CASSSFRTGDTEAFF	TGTGCCAGCAGTTCATTTAGGACAGGGGACACTGAAGCTTTCTTT